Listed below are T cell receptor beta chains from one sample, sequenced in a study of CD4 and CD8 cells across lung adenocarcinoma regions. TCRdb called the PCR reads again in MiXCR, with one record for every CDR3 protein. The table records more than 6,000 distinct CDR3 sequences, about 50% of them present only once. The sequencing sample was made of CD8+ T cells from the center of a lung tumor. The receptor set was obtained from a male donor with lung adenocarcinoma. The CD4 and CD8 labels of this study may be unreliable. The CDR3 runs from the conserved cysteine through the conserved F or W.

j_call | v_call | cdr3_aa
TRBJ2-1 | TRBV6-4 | CASSVGGLSGKDTQYF
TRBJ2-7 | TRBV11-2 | CASSSPETSASYEQYF
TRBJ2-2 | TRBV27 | CASSRFTNTGELFF
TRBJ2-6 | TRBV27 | CASSSYSGANVLTF
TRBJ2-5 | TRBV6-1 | CATGRGGSKDEQYF
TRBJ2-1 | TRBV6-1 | CASIPYSGSSYNEQFF
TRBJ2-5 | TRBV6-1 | CASRGQGALETQYF
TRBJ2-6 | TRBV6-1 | CASSKGGSFSGANVLTF
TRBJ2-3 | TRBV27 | CASSRRGSLPKDTQYF
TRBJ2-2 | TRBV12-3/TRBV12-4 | CASRKTDTGELFF
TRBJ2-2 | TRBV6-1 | CASRDLAGGESGELFF
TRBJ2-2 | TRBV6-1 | CASTLNTGALFF
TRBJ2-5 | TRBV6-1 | CGAGEGALDQDTQYF
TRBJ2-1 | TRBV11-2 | CASGRTSSNNEQFF
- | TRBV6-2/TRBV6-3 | CASSTGLAASEQYF
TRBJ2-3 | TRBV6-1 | CASRPTSIGTDTQYF
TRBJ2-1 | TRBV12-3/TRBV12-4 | CASSLKVAGDREQFF
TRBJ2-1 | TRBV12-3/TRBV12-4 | CASTRVPLDEQFF
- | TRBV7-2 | CASSLARGNSYEQYF
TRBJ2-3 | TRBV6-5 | CASSYSGRTNDEQYF